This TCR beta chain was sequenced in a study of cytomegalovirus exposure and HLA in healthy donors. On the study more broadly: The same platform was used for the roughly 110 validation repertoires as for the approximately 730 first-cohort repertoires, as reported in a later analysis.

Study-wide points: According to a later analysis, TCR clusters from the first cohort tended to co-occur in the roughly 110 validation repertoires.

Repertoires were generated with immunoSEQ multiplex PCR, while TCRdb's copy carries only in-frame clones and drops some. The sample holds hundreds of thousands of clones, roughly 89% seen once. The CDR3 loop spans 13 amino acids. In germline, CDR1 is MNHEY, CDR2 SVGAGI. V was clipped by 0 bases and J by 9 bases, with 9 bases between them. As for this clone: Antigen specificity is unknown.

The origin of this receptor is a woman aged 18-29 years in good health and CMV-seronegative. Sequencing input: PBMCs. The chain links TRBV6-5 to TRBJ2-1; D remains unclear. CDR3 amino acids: CASSYSLSVEQFF. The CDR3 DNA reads TGTGCCAGCAGTTACTCGTTATCTGTTGAGCAGTTCTTC.